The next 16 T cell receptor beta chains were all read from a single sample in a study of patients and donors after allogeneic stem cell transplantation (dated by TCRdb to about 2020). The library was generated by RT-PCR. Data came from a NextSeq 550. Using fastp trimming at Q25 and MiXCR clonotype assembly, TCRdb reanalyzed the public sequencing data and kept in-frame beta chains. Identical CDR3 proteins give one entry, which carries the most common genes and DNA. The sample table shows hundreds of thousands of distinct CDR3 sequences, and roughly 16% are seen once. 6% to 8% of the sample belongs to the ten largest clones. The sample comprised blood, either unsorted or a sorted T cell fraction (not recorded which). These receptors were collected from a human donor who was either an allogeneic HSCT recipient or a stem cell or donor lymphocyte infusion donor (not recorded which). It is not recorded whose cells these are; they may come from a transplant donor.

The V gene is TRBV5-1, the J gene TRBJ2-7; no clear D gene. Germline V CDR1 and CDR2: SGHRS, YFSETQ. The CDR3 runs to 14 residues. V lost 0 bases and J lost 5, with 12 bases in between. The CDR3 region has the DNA TGCGCCAGCAGCTTGGCCTGGGTCCTTGACGAGCAGTACTTC. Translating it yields CASSLAWVLDEQYF.

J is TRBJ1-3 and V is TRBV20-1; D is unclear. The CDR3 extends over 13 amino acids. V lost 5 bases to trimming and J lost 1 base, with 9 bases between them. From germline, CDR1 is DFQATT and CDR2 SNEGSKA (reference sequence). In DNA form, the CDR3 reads TGCAGTGCTCCAGACGGTTCTGGAAACACCATATATTTT. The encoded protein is CSAPDGSGNTIYF.

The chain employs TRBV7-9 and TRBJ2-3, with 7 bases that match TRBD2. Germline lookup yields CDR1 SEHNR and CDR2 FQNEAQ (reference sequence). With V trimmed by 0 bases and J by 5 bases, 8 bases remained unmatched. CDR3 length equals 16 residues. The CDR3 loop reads CASSLAWQREGDTQYF. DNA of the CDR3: TGTGCCAGCAGCTTAGCGTGGCAGCGGGAAGGAGATACGCAGTATTTT.

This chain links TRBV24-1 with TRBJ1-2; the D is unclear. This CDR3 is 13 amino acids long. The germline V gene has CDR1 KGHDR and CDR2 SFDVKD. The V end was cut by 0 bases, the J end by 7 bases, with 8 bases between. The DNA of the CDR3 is TGTGCCACCAGTGATTTGAATAGTTCTGGCTACACCTTC. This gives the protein CATSDLNSSGYTF.

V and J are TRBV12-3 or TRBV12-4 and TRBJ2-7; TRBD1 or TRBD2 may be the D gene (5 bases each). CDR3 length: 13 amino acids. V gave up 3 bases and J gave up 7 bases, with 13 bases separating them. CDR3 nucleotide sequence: TGTGCCAGCAGTTTGACAGCACCGGGGGAGCAGTACTTC. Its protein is CASSLTAPGEQYF.

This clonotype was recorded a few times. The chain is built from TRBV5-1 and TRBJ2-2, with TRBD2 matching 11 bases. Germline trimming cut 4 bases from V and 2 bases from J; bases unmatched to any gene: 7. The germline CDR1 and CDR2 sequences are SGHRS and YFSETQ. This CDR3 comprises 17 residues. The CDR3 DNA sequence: TGCGCCAGCAGCCCTGCCCTAGCGGGAGGCAACACCGGGGAGCTGTTTTTT. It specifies CASSPALAGGNTGELFF.

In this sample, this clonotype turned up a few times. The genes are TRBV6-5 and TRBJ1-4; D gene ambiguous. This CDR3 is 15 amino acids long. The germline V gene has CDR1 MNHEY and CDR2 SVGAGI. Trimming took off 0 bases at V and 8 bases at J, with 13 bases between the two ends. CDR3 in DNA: TGTGCCAGCAGTTACTCGCGGCCGGGTTTCGAAAAACTGTTTTTT. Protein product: CASSYSRPGFEKLFF.

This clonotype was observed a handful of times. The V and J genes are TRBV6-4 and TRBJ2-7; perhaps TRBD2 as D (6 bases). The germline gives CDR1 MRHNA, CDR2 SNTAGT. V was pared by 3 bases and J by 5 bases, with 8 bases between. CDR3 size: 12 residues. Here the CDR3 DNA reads TGTGCCAGCAGTGAGGGAGGAGACGAGCAGTACTTC. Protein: CASSEGGDEQYF.

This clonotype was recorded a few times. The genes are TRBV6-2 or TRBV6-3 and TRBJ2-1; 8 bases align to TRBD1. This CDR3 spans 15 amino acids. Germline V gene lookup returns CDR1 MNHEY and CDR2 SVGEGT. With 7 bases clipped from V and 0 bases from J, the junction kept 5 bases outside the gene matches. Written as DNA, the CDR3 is TGTGCCAGCAAAACTGACAGGGGCTCCTACAATGAGCAGTTCTTC. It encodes CASKTDRGSYNEQFF.

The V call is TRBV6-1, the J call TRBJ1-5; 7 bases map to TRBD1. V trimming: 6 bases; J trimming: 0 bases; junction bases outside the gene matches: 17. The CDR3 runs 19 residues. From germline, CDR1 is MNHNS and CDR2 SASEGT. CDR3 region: CASRPLGGGRHYSNQPQHF. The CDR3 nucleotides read TGTGCCAGCAGGCCCCTGGGAGGGGGCAGACACTATAGCAATCAGCCCCAGCATTTT.

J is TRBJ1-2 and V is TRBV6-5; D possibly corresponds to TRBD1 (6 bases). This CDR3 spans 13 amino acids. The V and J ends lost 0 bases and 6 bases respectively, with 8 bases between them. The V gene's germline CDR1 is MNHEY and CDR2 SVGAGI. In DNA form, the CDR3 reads TGTGCCAGCAGTTACTCAGCAGGGGATGGCTACACCTTC. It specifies CASSYSAGDGYTF.

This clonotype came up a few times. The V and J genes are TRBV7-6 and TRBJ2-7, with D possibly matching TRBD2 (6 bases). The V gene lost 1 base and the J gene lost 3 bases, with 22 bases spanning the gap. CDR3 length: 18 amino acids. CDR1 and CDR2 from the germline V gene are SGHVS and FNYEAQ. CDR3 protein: CASSLEGPGLQNLYEQYF. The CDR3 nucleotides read TGTGCCAGCAGCTTAGAGGGACCGGGACTCCAAAATCTCTACGAGCAGTACTTC.

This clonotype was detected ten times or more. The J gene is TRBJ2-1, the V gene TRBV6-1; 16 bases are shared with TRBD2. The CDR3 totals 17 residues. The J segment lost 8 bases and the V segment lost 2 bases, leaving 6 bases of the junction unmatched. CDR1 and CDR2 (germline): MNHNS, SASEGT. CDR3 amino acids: CASSEQGLAGGADEQFF. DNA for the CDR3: TGTGCCAGCAGTGAACAGGGACTAGCGGGAGGGGCCGATGAGCAGTTCTTC.

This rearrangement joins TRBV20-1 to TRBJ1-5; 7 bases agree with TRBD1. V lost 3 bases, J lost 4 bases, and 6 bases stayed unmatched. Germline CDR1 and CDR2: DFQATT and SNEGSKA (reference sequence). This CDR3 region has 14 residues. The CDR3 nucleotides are TGCAGTGCTAGCCACGGGACAGTTAATCAGCCCCAGCATTTT. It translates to CSASHGTVNQPQHF.

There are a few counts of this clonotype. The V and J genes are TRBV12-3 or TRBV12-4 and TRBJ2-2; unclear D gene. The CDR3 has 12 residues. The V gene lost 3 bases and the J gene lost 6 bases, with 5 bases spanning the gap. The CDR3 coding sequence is TGTGCCAGCAGTTTCGCATCCGGGGAGCTGTTTTTT. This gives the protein CASSFASGELFF.

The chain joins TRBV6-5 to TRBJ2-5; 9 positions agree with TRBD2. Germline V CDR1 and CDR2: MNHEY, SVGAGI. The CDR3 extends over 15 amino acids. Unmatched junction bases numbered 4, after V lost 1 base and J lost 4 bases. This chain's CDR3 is CASSYWRGGRETQYF. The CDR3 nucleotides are TGTGCCAGCAGTTACTGGCGGGGGGGCCGAGAGACCCAGTACTTC.